These 21 T cell receptor beta chains were all obtained from the same sample, sequenced in a study of control samples from healthy donors and cancer patients. Clones were sequenced by immunoSEQ multiplex PCR, and TCRdb holds only the in-frame ones, with some missing. The table records about 120,000 clones, about 89% of them present only once. The specimen sequenced was blood. These receptor sequences come from a woman between 18 and 30 years old in good health.

The chain employs TRBV6-1 and TRBJ2-1; D is unclear. The CDR3 totals 15 residues. V dropped 2 bases and J dropped 6 bases, with 14 bases sitting between them. Germline CDR1 reads MNHNS; CDR2 reads SASEGT. Written as DNA, the CDR3 is TGTGCCAGCAGTGAAAGCCCCCGAGGTTTCAATGAGCAGTTCTTC. It is translated as CASSESPRGFNEQFF.

The rearrangement links TRBV7-2 to TRBJ2-1; TRBD2 matches at 12 bases. Looked up from germline, CDR1 is SGHTA and CDR2 is FQGNSA. The CDR3 is 19 amino acids. V was clipped by 5 bases and J by 7 bases; unmatched bases: 18. The CDR3 loop is CASSRLAGGSFSRVNEQFF. CDR3 DNA sequence: TGTGCCAGCAGCCGTCTAGCGGGGGGGTCATTTTCACGGGTTAATGAGCAGTTCTTC.

In nucleotides, the CDR3 is TGTGCCAGCAGCTCCGGGGCCAGTAAGACCGGGGAGCTGTTTTTT. Translated, it gives CASSSGASKTGELFF. The V call is TRBV11-2, the J call TRBJ2-2; D is possibly TRBD1 or TRBD2 (5 bases each). The germline CDR1 and CDR2 sequences are SGHAT and FQNNGV. V lost 4 bases to trimming and J lost 5 bases, with 14 bases between them. The CDR3 totals 15 residues.

The rearrangement joins TRBV28 to TRBJ2-1; 9 bases map to TRBD2. V lost 3 bases, J lost 6 bases, and 6 bases stayed unmatched. This CDR3 is 15 amino acids long. Germline assignment: CDR1 MDHEN and CDR2 SYDVKM. The CDR3 DNA sequence: TGTGCCAGCAGTTTTATTAGCGGGAGAGGCAATGAGCAGTTCTTC. It translates to CASSFISGRGNEQFF.

This chain connects TRBV29-1 to TRBJ2-7; D possibly uses TRBD1 or TRBD2 (5 bases each). The length of the CDR3 is 14 residues. Trimming stripped 6 bases from V and 2 bases from J, with 17 bases between. From germline, CDR1 is SQVTM and CDR2 ANQGSEA. CDR3 nucleotide sequence: TGCAGCGTAGCTCGCGATTGGGGACCCTACGAGCAGTACTTC. This codes for CSVARDWGPYEQYF.

The rearrangement uses TRBV7-3 and TRBJ2-2; 10 nucleotides agree with TRBD2. The J segment lost 4 bases and the V segment lost 5 bases, leaving 4 bases of the junction unmatched. The V gene's germline CDR1 is SGHTA and CDR2 FQGTGA. The CDR3 sequence is 15 residues long. CDR3 sequence reads: CASSPGLAATGELFF. Here the CDR3 DNA reads TGTGCCAGCAGCCCTGGACTAGCGGCCACCGGGGAGCTGTTTTTT.

The chain uses TRBV4-3 and TRBJ1-2, with D hard to call. V lost 0 bases and J lost 4, with 6 bases in between. Germline values: CDR1 LGHNA, CDR2 YSLEER. This CDR3 region has 13 residues. The CDR3 nucleotides are TGCGCCAGCAGCCAAGATCCGGCCTATGGCTACACCTTC. Translation: CASSQDPAYGYTF.

The chain uses TRBV20-1 and TRBJ2-1; D gene unclear. This CDR3 has 11 amino acids. V was clipped by 2 bases and J by 10 bases, with 9 bases between them. Germline lookup yields CDR1 DFQATT and CDR2 SNEGSKA (reference sequence). The CDR3 DNA follows: TGCAGTGCTAGACTCCCCCGGGAGCAGTTCTTC. This gives the protein CSARLPREQFF.

V gene TRBV6-2 or TRBV6-3 combines with J gene TRBJ1-5; D unresolved. The CDR3 length is 14 residues. Trimming took off 7 bases at V and 8 bases at J, with 18 bases between the two ends. The germline V gene encodes CDR1 MNHEY and CDR2 SVGEGT. The CDR3 bases are TGTGCCAGCACCCCCGGCGGAGTCTCTAAGCCCCAGCATTTT. It encodes CASTPGGVSKPQHF.

The CDR3 protein is CASSFAGGETQYF. CDR3 DNA: TGTGCCAGCAGTTTTGCTGGGGGAGAGACCCAGTACTTC. The chain has TRBV28 and TRBJ2-5, with D tentatively TRBD1 or TRBD2 (5 bases each). V shed 3 bases and J shed 4 bases, with 9 bases lying between them. Germline V lookup: CDR1 MDHEN, CDR2 SYDVKM. The CDR3 is made up of 13 amino acids.

The chain uses TRBV21-1 and TRBJ1-2. TRBV21-1 counts as a pseudogene. This CDR3 is built from 15 residues. The CDR3 region is CASSIQGGQNYGYTF. The CDR3 region has the DNA TGTGCCAGCAGCATACAGGGAGGGCAGAACTATGGCTACACCTTC.

The V call is TRBV19, the J call TRBJ1-3; D gene unclear. V lost 6 bases to trimming and J lost 0 bases, with 15 bases between them. The CDR3 contains 16 residues. Germline V CDR1 and CDR2: LNHDA, SQIVND (reference sequence). CDR3: CASSRPRLNSGNTIYF. CDR3 in DNA: TGTGCCAGTAGCCGACCGAGACTTAACTCTGGAAACACCATATATTTT.

V gene TRBV7-9 combines with J gene TRBJ2-4; 11 nucleotides match TRBD2. CDR3 length equals 14 residues. J was trimmed by 6 bases and V by 2 bases; bases with no gene match: 0. Germline CDR1 reads SEHNR; CDR2 reads FQNEAQ (reference sequence). CDR3 sequence reads: CASSLTSGGNIQYF. CDR3 DNA sequence: TGTGCCAGCAGCTTAACTAGCGGGGGAAACATTCAGTACTTC.

This clone showed up just a few times. The chain links TRBV7-9 to TRBJ2-6; D not certain. The germline CDR1 and CDR2 sequences are SEHNR and FQNEAQ (reference sequence). There are 14 residues in the CDR3. V was pared by 4 bases and J by 1 base, with 5 bases between. CDR3 residues: CASSSGSGANVLTF. In DNA form, the CDR3 reads TGTGCCAGCAGCTCCGGATCTGGGGCCAACGTCCTGACTTTC.

In nucleotides, the CDR3 is TGTGCCAGCAGTGGAGGGACAGGCTATGGCTACACCTTC. Its protein is CASSGGTGYGYTF. The V call is TRBV2, the J call TRBJ1-2; 8 bases align to TRBD1. In germline, CDR1 is SNHLY, CDR2 FYNNEI. V dropped 4 bases and J dropped 4; count of bases not matched to a gene: 2. The CDR3 loop spans 13 amino acids.

The rearrangement uses TRBV6-5 and TRBJ1-5; 7 bases fit TRBD1. Germline values: CDR1 MNHEY, CDR2 SVGAGI. There are 13 residues in the CDR3. Germline trimming cut 7 bases from V and 6 bases from J; bases unmatched to any gene: 6. The DNA of the CDR3 is TGTGCCAGCACCCACAGGGGAAGTCAGCCCCAGCATTTT. Protein product: CASTHRGSQPQHF.

The chain uses TRBV6-2 or TRBV6-3 and TRBJ2-2; the D gene is possibly TRBD2 (6 bases). Trimming left V 0 bases short and J 8 bases short, with 13 bases between. Germline V gene lookup returns CDR1 MNHEY and CDR2 SVGEGT. The CDR3 is 15 residues long. Here the CDR3 DNA reads TGTGCCAGCAGTTACTCCGGGACTCAGACTGGGGAGCTGTTTTTT. Encoded protein: CASSYSGTQTGELFF.

The V gene is TRBV28, the J gene TRBJ1-1; TRBD1 matches at 9 bases. Unmatched junction bases numbered 12, after V lost 7 bases and J lost 0 bases. Germline V gives CDR1 MDHEN, CDR2 SYDVKM. The CDR3 loop spans 17 amino acids. The DNA of the CDR3 is TGTGCCAGCACCCTTCCTGGGACAGGGAAGATGAACACTGAAGCTTTCTTT. It yields the protein CASTLPGTGKMNTEAFF.

This chain joins TRBV3-1 (or the pseudogene TRBV3-2) and TRBJ1-6, with 11 positions matching TRBD1. The trim removed 3 bases at V and 6 bases at J, leaving 7 bases unmatched. The germline CDR1 and CDR2 sequences are LGHDT and YNNKEL (reference sequence). The CDR3 has 17 amino acids. Here the CDR3 DNA reads TGTGCCAGCAGCCACGGACAGGGGGCCTTCGTTAATTCACCCCTCCACTTT. It encodes CASSHGQGAFVNSPLHF.

The V gene is TRBV18, the J gene TRBJ2-2; D is undetermined. This CDR3 region has 12 residues. Germline loops: CDR1 KGHSH, CDR2 LQKENI. The V end lost 3 bases, the J end lost 6 bases, and 5 bases lay between the germline ends. CDR3 nucleotides: TGTGCCAGCTCACCTAAGGCCGGGGAGCTGTTTTTT. It translates to CASSPKAGELFF.

The CDR3 DNA sequence: TGTGCCAGCAGCCTACAGGGACTGACCTACGAGCAGTACTTC. Protein product: CASSLQGLTYEQYF. J is TRBJ2-7 and V is TRBV7-9; D is possibly TRBD1 or TRBD2 (6 bases each). The CDR3 covers 14 residues. V was clipped by 5 bases and J by 2 bases, with 13 bases between them. Germline loops: CDR1 SEHNR, CDR2 FQNEAQ (reference sequence).